This T cell receptor beta chain is from a study of vaccination effects on CD4 cells after COVID-19. The germline CDR1 and CDR2 sequences are SQVTM and ANQGSEA. The length of the CDR3 is 12 residues. The V end was cut by 4 bases, the J end by 2 bases, with 6 bases between. CD4+ T cells specific for antigen were expanded with viral peptide pools by the ViraFEST assay before sequencing. Between days 9 and 11 of culture, CD4+ T cells were separated out. As their vaccination, participants received two doses of either BNT162b2 or mRNA-1273. With regard to this clone: Its antigen is currently unknown.

Sequencing used immunoSEQ multiplex PCR; TCRdb keeps in-frame clones, though not all of them. The profile shows tens of thousands of clones, 80% to 85% of them singletons. The sequence was obtained from a human donor who received a COVID-19 vaccine. This chain joins TRBV29-1 and TRBJ1-3; the D is unclear. The source material was CD4+ T cells from PBMCs cultured with HCoV-229E spike peptides, sampled after COVID-19 vaccination. Here the CDR3 reads CSVVQTGNTIYF. CDR3 sequence (DNA): TGCAGCGTTGTTCAGACTGGAAACACCATATATTTT.